A single TCR beta chain is shown here with its context. This sample is part of a study of blood T cells in healthy people across ages. CDR1 PRHDT and CDR2 FYEKMQ come from the germline V gene (reference sequence). V lost 5 bases and J 11 bases, leaving 17 bases between the germline ends. CDR3 size: 13 residues. Next came a second PCR, run for roughly 6 to 11 cycles, which used a sample-barcoded 5' primer along with a J-beta primer mix. Tagging of each cDNA molecule was performed by a template-switch adaptor with 12 random nucleotides. MiXCR, applied by TCRdb to the 5' RACE reads, yields one record per CDR3 protein. The sample lists 600,000 to 850,000 distinct CDR3 sequences; around 25% were seen once. Every sample gave at least 5 micrograms of total RNA when it was extracted. A further study also used this sample, focusing on T cells of mothers and their children. That paper notes: Reads recorded for TCR beta CDR3 numbered over 9 million per mother and some 2.7 million per child.

The chain links TRBV13 to TRBJ2-3, with unresolved D. The source of this sequence is a boy between 5 and 17 years old in good health. The material sequenced was blood. The chain's CDR3 is CASSPLAARGQYF. The CDR3 region has the DNA TGTGCCAGCAGCCCCCTCGCGGCGCGCGGGCAGTATTTT.